A selection of T cell receptor beta chains follows, all from one sample in a study of response to subunit inactivated influenza vaccine. TCRdb called the RT-PCR reads again in MiXCR, with one record for every CDR3 protein. The repertoire holds 500,000 to 600,000 distinct CDR3 sequences, with 10% to 15% as singletons. The material was PBMCs from blood, obtained around seven weeks after vaccination. The receptors derive from a man between 50 and 59 years old who received an inactivated influenza vaccine. Each CDR3 is given with its conserved first and last residue. Fields, in order: V gene, J gene, CDR3 protein.

TRBV2	TRBJ2-5	CASKFGGRQETQYF
TRBV7-6	TRBJ2-1	CASSLLGQAIYNEQFF
TRBV7-2	TRBJ2-2	CASSFRGLGTGELFF
TRBV10-3	TRBJ2-7	CAIGPPGGEQYF
TRBV28	TRBJ2-7	CASSLVTGGPFSYEQYF
TRBV9	TRBJ1-1	CASSVGDRGEAFF
TRBV7-7	TRBJ2-1	CASSLGTTPSYNEQFF
TRBV7-9	TRBJ2-3	CASSPSSGGPADTQYF
TRBV20-1	TRBJ2-7	CSAPFAGRAEQYF
TRBV28	TRBJ2-5	CASSLLASGVETQYF
TRBV6-5	TRBJ1-2	CASSSPRGPDYGYTF
TRBV11-2	TRBJ2-1	CASSSGTGAFGNEQFF
TRBV7-2	TRBJ2-7	CASSLRRSDGQYF
TRBV10-3	TRBJ2-1	CAISGKGATYNEQFF
TRBV20-1	TRBJ2-1	CSARDGAGLSLNEQFF
TRBV28	TRBJ1-4	CASSLGHRNEKLFF
TRBV5-1	TRBJ2-1	CASTDSDAYGSSYNEQFF
TRBV10-1	TRBJ2-3	CASSEGLAHLGTQYF
TRBV28	TRBJ2-3	CASLVSGGTDTQYF
TRBV6-1	TRBJ2-7	CASSRQTGGYEQYF
TRBV11-2	TRBJ2-1	CASSLVASFYIFF
TRBV20-1	TRBJ2-7	CSASGGGAYEQYF
TRBV3-1	TRBJ2-3	CASSQSRGSTDTQYF
TRBV6-1	TRBJ1-5	CASSEVADRGEFDNQPQHF
TRBV20-1	TRBJ1-5	CSARIGGLSNQPQHF
TRBV11-2	TRBJ2-1	CASSYRPGLAVHNEQFF
TRBV7-9	TRBJ2-2	CASSPHTGELFF
TRBV3-1	TRBJ2-3	CASSYSRTTRTDTQYF
TRBV7-8	TRBJ2-5	CANSFPGGGQETQYF
TRBV4-3	TRBJ2-3	CASSQGQPRTDTQYF
TRBV9	TRBJ2-2	CASSVEGWTGELFF
TRBV24-1	TRBJ2-1	CATSDPTSGVSYNEQFF
TRBV14	TRBJ2-1	CASSQAGANNEQFF
TRBV11-3	TRBJ2-2	CASQDGNTGELFF
TRBV20-1	TRBJ2-1	CSAKPSRGVYNEQFF
TRBV6-2/TRBV6-3	TRBJ2-1	CASSPGQGQGIHEQFF
TRBV6-1	TRBJ1-2	CASSERRTDRDGYTF
TRBV6-5	TRBJ1-1	CASSYAYYRVENTEAFF
TRBV10-3	TRBJ1-5	CAISESLYGVDQPQHF
TRBV15	TRBJ2-3	CATSRDRASTDTQYF
TRBV5-6	TRBJ2-7	CASSRGTGAYHEQYF
TRBV5-1	TRBJ1-2	CASSGGQGGGYTF
TRBV12-3/TRBV12-4	TRBJ1-1	CASSLNDWGRATEAFF
TRBV12-3/TRBV12-4	TRBJ2-2	CASSFGLTANTGELFF
TRBV7-9	TRBJ2-1	CASSSGWREDNEQFF
TRBV4-2	TRBJ1-2	CASSQVGGGYGYTF